The next 12 T cell receptor beta chains were all read from a single sample in a study of T cells in Graves' hyperthyroidism and ophthalmopathy. RNA transcripts provided the source from which TCR beta CDR3 regions were amplified. First-round RT-PCR targeting the TCR CDR3 was performed with the HTBI primer set. MiXCR, run by TCRdb on the multiplex PCR reads, gives a single entry per CDR3 protein. Found here are approximately 590,000 distinct CDR3 sequences, approximately 15% of them singletons; the top ten hold around 7.5%. Specimen: blood. These TCRs come from a woman in her 30s with Graves' hyperthyroidism.

The chain links TRBV5-5 to TRBJ2-1; D unclear. With 4 bases removed from V and 8 bases from J, the gap between germline ends came to 13 bases. CDR3 length equals 13 residues. CDR1 and CDR2 from the germline V gene are SGHKS and YYEKEE (reference sequence). The CDR3 here is CASSRPEFDEQFF. The CDR3 bases are TGTGCCAGCAGCCGACCTGAGTTCGATGAGCAGTTCTTC.

J is TRBJ1-4 and V is TRBV6-2 or TRBV6-3, with D unresolved. CDR1 is MNHEY and CDR2 is SVGEGT in the germline V gene. This CDR3 is 15 amino acids long. The germline V and J ends were trimmed by 2 bases and 8 bases, with 15 bases remaining between them. This CDR3 is CASSYQGSPGEKLFF. The CDR3 nucleotides are TGTGCCAGCAGTTACCAAGGGAGTCCGGGCGAAAAACTGTTTTTT.

The J gene is TRBJ2-1, the V gene TRBV19, with 10 bases fitting TRBD2. Germline values: CDR1 LNHDA, CDR2 SQIVND (reference sequence). The CDR3 contains 14 residues. With V trimmed by 7 bases and J by 8 bases, 8 bases remained unmatched. CDR3 loop: CASTPSGSFYEQFF. The CDR3 region has the DNA TGTGCCAGTACCCCTAGCGGGAGTTTCTATGAGCAGTTCTTC.

This clonotype was counted at least ten times. The chain is built from TRBV6-1 and TRBJ2-2, with TRBD2 matching 10 bases. V lost 4 bases to trimming and J lost 1 base; unmatched junction nucleotides: 0. Germline V gene sequence: CDR1 MNHNS, CDR2 SASEGT. CDR3 size: 15 residues. The chain's CDR3 is CASSGLAGNTGELFF. The CDR3 bases are TGTGCCAGCAGTGGACTAGCGGGGAACACCGGGGAGCTGTTTTTT.

There are a few counts of this clonotype. One base away lies a much larger clone, so this may be a sequencing read error. The V and J genes are TRBV30 and TRBJ1-2; D gene ambiguous. This CDR3 has 11 residues. Trimming pared 7 bases from V and 6 bases from J, leaving 12 bases between. Germline CDR1 is GTSNPN and CDR2 is SVGIG (reference sequence). The CDR3 nucleotides are TGTGCCTTCGGACGGCTCCATGGCTACACCTTC. Translated, it gives CAFGRLHGYTF. The full variable domain, its missing parts supplied by reference TRBV30 and TRBJ1-2, is SQTIHQWPATLVQPVGSPLSLECTVEGTSNPNLYWYRQAAGRGLQLLFYSVGIGQISSEVPQNLSASRPQDRQFILSSKKLLLSDSGFYLCAFGRLHGYTFGSGTRLTVV.

A note on this clonotype: A junction end diverges from the germline sequence, so it may reflect a read error. Here the CDR3 DNA reads TGTGCCAGGAGTGAGACAGGCAACACTGAAGCTTTCTTT. Residues: CARSETGNTEAFF. The chain uses TRBV6-1 and TRBJ1-1; D perhaps matches TRBD1 (6 bases). CDR3 length equals 13 residues. Germline assignment: CDR1 MNHNS and CDR2 SASEGT.

This clonotype showed up many times. This sequence joins TRBV5-5 and TRBJ2-1; perhaps TRBD1 as D (5 bases). Trimming cost V 1 base and J 4 bases, with 9 bases left between them. Per germline, CDR1 SGHKS and CDR2 YYEKEE (reference sequence). The CDR3 loop spans 14 amino acids. The CDR3 nucleotides are TGTGCCAGCAGCTTGCCCAGGGATTACAATGAGCAGTTCTTC. This gives the protein CASSLPRDYNEQFF. Using reference TRBV5-5 and TRBJ2-1 for the parts outside the CDR3, the full variable domain is DAGVTQSPTHLIKTRGQQVTLRCSPISGHKSVSWYQQVLGQGPQFIFQYYEKEERGRGNFPDRFSARQFPNYSSELNVNALLLGDSALYLCASSLPRDYNEQFFGPGTRLTVL.

At least ten counts were recorded for this clonotype. This rearrangement joins TRBV20-1 to TRBJ1-2, with TRBD1 matching 7 bases. V was pared by 5 bases and J by 5 bases, with 8 bases of the junction left unmatched. The CDR3 runs to 13 residues. Germline V gene lookup returns CDR1 DFQATT and CDR2 SNEGSKA (reference sequence). CDR3 protein: CSAPARTGYGYTF. The CDR3 DNA reads TGCAGTGCTCCAGCGAGGACAGGATATGGCTACACCTTC.

This chain uses TRBV4-2 with TRBJ2-3; TRBD2 agrees at 8 bases. The V gene's germline CDR1 is LGHNA and CDR2 YNFKEQ. The CDR3 loop spans 17 amino acids. Trimming cost V 0 bases and J 2 bases; bases outside gene matches: 7. The CDR3 DNA reads TGTGCCAGCAGCCAAGAGGGTAGCGGGACAATCACAGATACGCAGTATTTT. It specifies CASSQEGSGTITDTQYF.

A note on this clonotype: Just one base apart from a much larger clone, this may be a read error. V gene TRBV12-3 or TRBV12-4 combines with J gene TRBJ2-7, with D uncertain. This CDR3 is 12 amino acids long. This CDR3 is CASGFNYGEQYF. As DNA, the CDR3 is TGTGCCAGCGGTTTTAACTATGGCGAGCAGTACTTC.

The CDR3 DNA follows: TGCGCCAGCAGCCTCCAGCGGGAGAACAATGAGCAGTTCTTC. Protein sequence: CASSLQRENNEQFF. The chain recombines TRBV4-3 with TRBJ2-1, with 8 bases aligning to TRBD2. After removal of 4 bases from V and 5 bases from J, the junction contained 4 bases not matched to a gene. Per germline, CDR1 LGHNA and CDR2 YSLEER. The CDR3 is made up of 14 amino acids.

This clonotype occurred many times. The chain combines TRBV18 with TRBJ2-7; D call uncertain. Trimming cost V 3 bases and J 4 bases, with 16 bases left between them. Germline V gene data show CDR1 as KGHSH and CDR2 as LQKENI. The CDR3 runs to 15 residues. CDR3 in DNA: TGTGCCAGCTCACCGCGACATGGTGCCGTGTACGAGCAGTACTTC. Amino acid sequence: CASSPRHGAVYEQYF.